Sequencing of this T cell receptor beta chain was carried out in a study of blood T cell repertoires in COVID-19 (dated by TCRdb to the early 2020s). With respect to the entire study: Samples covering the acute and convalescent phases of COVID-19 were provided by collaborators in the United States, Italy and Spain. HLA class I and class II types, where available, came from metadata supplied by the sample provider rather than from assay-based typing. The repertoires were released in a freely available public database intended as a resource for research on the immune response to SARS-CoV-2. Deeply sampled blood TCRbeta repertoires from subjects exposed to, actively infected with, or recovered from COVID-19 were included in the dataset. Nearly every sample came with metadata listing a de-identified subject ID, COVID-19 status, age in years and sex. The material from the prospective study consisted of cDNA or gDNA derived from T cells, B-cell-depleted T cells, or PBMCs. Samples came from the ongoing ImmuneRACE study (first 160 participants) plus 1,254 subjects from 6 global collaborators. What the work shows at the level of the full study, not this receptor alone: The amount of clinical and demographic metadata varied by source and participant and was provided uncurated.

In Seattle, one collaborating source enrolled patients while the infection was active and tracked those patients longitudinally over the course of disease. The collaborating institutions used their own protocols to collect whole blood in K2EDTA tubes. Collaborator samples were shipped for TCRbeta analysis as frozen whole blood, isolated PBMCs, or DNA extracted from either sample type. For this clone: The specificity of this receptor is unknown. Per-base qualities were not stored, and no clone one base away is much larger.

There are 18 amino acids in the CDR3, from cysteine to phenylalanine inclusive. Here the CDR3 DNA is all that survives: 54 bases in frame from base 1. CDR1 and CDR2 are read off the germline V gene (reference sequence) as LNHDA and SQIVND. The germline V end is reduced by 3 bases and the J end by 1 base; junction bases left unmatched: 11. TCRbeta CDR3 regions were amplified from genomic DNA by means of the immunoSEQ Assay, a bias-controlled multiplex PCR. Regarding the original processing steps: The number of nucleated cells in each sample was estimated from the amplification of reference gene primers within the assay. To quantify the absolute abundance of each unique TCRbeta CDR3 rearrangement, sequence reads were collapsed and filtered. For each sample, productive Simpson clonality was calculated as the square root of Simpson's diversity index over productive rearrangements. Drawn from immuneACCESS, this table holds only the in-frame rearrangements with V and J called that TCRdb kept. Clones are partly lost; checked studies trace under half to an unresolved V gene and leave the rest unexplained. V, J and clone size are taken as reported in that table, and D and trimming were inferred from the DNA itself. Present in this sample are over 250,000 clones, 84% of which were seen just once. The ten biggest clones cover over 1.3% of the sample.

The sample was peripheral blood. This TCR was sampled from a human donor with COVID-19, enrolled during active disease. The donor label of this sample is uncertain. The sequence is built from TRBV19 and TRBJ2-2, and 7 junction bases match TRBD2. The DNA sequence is TGTGCCAGTAGTATCTCCCTAGGGGCTAGCGGGAACACCGGGGAGCTGTTTTTT. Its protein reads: CASSISLGASGNTGELFF.